One sample yielded the 25 T cell receptor beta chains listed below, sequenced in a study of blood T cell repertoires in COVID-19. This table comes from immunoSEQ multiplex PCR, and its TCRdb copy is limited to in-frame clones, with some not included. Among roughly 230,000 clones listed, about four fifths were seen once. The source material was PBMCs or T cells enriched from blood (not recorded which). The receptors shown here come from a man aged 45-65 years who had recovered from COVID-19.

This clone was seen a few times. V usage is TRBV7-9 and J usage is TRBJ2-1, with D perhaps matching TRBD1 (6 bases). V gave up 6 bases and J gave up 0 bases, with 12 bases separating them. The CDR3 is 15 amino acids. Germline lookup yields CDR1 SEHNR and CDR2 FQNEAQ (reference sequence). This CDR3 is CASSGGSSSYNEQFF. The DNA of the CDR3 is TGTGCCAGCAGTGGGGGCTCGAGCTCCTACAATGAGCAGTTCTTC. Drawing the rest from reference TRBV7-9 and TRBJ2-1, the complete variable domain is DTGVSQNPRHKITKRGQNVTFRCDPISEHNRLYWYRQTLGQGPEFLTYFQNEAQLEKSRLLSDRFSAERPKGSFSTLEIQRTEQGDSAMYLCASSGGSSSYNEQFFGPGTRLTVL.

The rearrangement joins TRBV5-1 to TRBJ2-5; D gene uncertain. Trimming took off 0 bases at V and 5 bases at J, with 8 bases between the two ends. The CDR3 sequence is 13 residues long. Germline lookup yields CDR1 SGHRS and CDR2 YFSETQ. The CDR3, as DNA: TGCGCCAGCAGCTTGGGGCAGATCGAGACCCAGTACTTC. Amino acids: CASSLGQIETQYF. Combining the CDR3 with reference TRBV5-1 and TRBJ2-5 gives the whole variable domain KAGVTQTPRYLIKTRGQQVTLSCSPISGHRSVSWYQQTPGQGLQFLFEYFSETQRNKGNFPGRFSGRQFSNSRSEMNVSTLELGDSALYLCASSLGQIETQYFGPGTRLLVL.

This clone was counted only a few times. The chain uses TRBV18 and TRBJ2-5; possibly TRBD1 for D (5 bases). Trimming removed 1 base at V and 1 base at J, with 10 bases between. This CDR3 is built from 15 residues. Germline CDR1 reads KGHSH; CDR2 reads LQKENI. This CDR3 reads CASSPRGRGQETQYF. CDR3 sequence (DNA): TGTGCCAGCTCACCACGGGGCAGAGGCCAAGAGACCCAGTACTTC.

The count of this clone is one. CDR3 sequence reads: CATAGGMEPQHF. The CDR3 bases are TGTGCCACGGCTGGGGGGATGGAGCCCCAGCATTTT. V and J are TRBV19 and TRBJ1-5; D perhaps matches TRBD1 (5 bases). Per the germline V gene, CDR1 is LNHDA and CDR2 is SQIVND (reference sequence). The CDR3 sequence is 12 residues long. V was shortened by 10 bases and J by 8 bases, with 15 bases between the two germline ends. Looking up the rest from reference TRBV19 and TRBJ1-5 gives the full variable domain: DGGITQSPKYLFRKEGQNVTLSCEQNLNHDAMYWYRQDPGQGLRLIYYSQIVNDFQKGDIAEGYSVSREKKESFPLTVTSAQKNPTAFYLCATAGGMEPQHFGDGTRLSIL.

The rearrangement uses TRBV3-1 (or the pseudogene TRBV3-2) and TRBJ2-1; D gene uncertain. From germline, CDR1 is LGHDT and CDR2 YNNKEL (reference sequence). The length of the CDR3 is 17 residues. V was pared by 4 bases and J by 4 bases, with 20 bases between. CDR3 nucleotides: TGTGCCAGCAGCCCCCGTCGTGCTAGTGGCCCTTACAATGAGCAGTTCTTC. It translates to CASSPRRASGPYNEQFF.

Details on this clone: The sample contains more than one DNA sequence encoding this CDR3. V usage is TRBV11-2 and J usage is TRBJ2-3; a possible D gene is TRBD2 (7 bases). The CDR3 is made up of 15 amino acids. Germline CDR1 SGHAT, CDR2 FQNNGV. Trimming removed 3 bases from V and 3 bases from J, with 13 bases in between. CDR3 nucleotide sequence: TGTGCCAGCAGCTTTGGGGGGGCGTTGACAGATACGCAGTATTTT. It translates to CASSFGGALTDTQYF.

V is TRBV27 and J is TRBJ2-1; 13 bases align to TRBD2. Germline loops: CDR1 MNHEY, CDR2 SMNVEV (reference sequence). The V segment lost 5 bases and the J segment 4 bases; nucleotides outside the gene matches: 2. The CDR3 totals 15 residues. CDR3 DNA: TGTGCCAGCAGTCCGGGACTAGCGGGGTACAATGAGCAGTTCTTC. Its protein product is CASSPGLAGYNEQFF.

The chain couples TRBV6-5 to TRBJ2-7, with TRBD1 identical over 7 bases. The CDR3 sequence is 12 residues long. Germline trimming cut 8 bases from V and 7 bases from J; bases unmatched to any gene: 8. The germline V gene has CDR1 MNHEY and CDR2 SVGAGI. The CDR3 region is CASGTGAREQYF. DNA of the CDR3: TGTGCCAGCGGTACAGGGGCGCGGGAGCAGTACTTC.

This clone was seen only a few times. J is TRBJ2-7 and V is TRBV11-2, with D unclear. CDR3 length: 13 residues. Germline CDR1 reads SGHAT; CDR2 reads FQNNGV. The germline V and J ends were trimmed by 0 bases and 3 bases, with 6 bases remaining between them. CDR3 sequence (DNA): TGTGCCAGCAGCTTAGATCCCGTCTACGAGCAGTACTTC. This encodes CASSLDPVYEQYF.

V usage is TRBV25-1 and J usage is TRBJ1-5; D might be TRBD1 (6 bases). The CDR3 runs 13 residues. The V and J ends lost 5 bases and 3 bases respectively, with 8 bases between them. The germline V gene has CDR1 MGHDK and CDR2 SYGVNS. CDR3 coding DNA: TGTGCCAGCAGTCCAGGGGACAATCAGCCCCAGCATTTT. This encodes CASSPGDNQPQHF.

The rearrangement joins TRBV28 to TRBJ1-1; no reliable D call. This CDR3 comprises 13 residues. The germline V gene has CDR1 MDHEN and CDR2 SYDVKM. The V end lost 7 bases, the J end lost 1 base, and 10 bases lay between the germline ends. The CDR3 sequence is CASTLGRNTEAFF. The CDR3, as DNA: TGTGCCAGCACCCTTGGCAGGAACACTGAAGCTTTCTTT. The variable domain in full, with the rest retrieved from reference TRBV28 and TRBJ1-1, is DVKVTQSSRYLVKRTGEKVFLECVQDMDHENMFWYRQDPGLGLRLIYFSYDVKMKEKGDIPEGYSVSREKKERFSLILESASTNQTSMYLCASTLGRNTEAFFGQGTRLTVV.

V gene TRBV19 combines with J gene TRBJ1-5, with D uncertain. Trimming stripped 8 bases from V and 1 base from J, with 12 bases between. Germline CDR1 is LNHDA and CDR2 is SQIVND (reference sequence). The CDR3 runs 14 residues. The CDR3 region has the DNA TGTGCCAGTGGACCCGGGGTCAGCAATCAGCCCCAGCATTTT. Translating gives CASGPGVSNQPQHF. Full variable domain (remainder filled in from reference TRBV19 and TRBJ1-5): DGGITQSPKYLFRKEGQNVTLSCEQNLNHDAMYWYRQDPGQGLRLIYYSQIVNDFQKGDIAEGYSVSREKKESFPLTVTSAQKNPTAFYLCASGPGVSNQPQHFGDGTRLSIL.

The chain links TRBV5-6 to TRBJ2-5; possibly TRBD2 for D (6 bases). V was pared by 3 bases and J by 1 base, with 19 bases between. Germline lookup yields CDR1 SGHDT and CDR2 YYEEEE. CDR3 length: 17 amino acids. The CDR3 loop reads CASSWGVARRAQETQYF. DNA for the CDR3: TGTGCCAGCAGCTGGGGGGTGGCCCGGAGGGCCCAAGAGACCCAGTACTTC.

This clone was seen only once. CDR3 nucleotides: TGTGCCAGCAGCCCCCCCCTCCATGGCTACACCTTC. It encodes CASSPPLHGYTF. The chain joins TRBV12-3 or TRBV12-4 to TRBJ1-2; D is undetermined. Trimming pared 6 bases from V and 6 bases from J, leaving 11 bases between. This CDR3 has 12 amino acids.

V and J are TRBV18 and TRBJ1-1; unclear D gene. The CDR3 has 15 amino acids. V shed 3 bases and J shed 4 bases, with 15 bases lying between them. Germline V gene lookup returns CDR1 KGHSH and CDR2 LQKENI. The CDR3, as DNA: TGTGCCAGCTCACCTTCGCGGGAGTTGCGCACTGAAGCTTTCTTT. Protein sequence: CASSPSRELRTEAFF.

This chain uses TRBV7-2 with TRBJ1-3; D is perhaps TRBD1 (6 bases). This CDR3 contains 16 residues. Germline V gene sequence: CDR1 SGHTA, CDR2 FQGNSA. V lost 4 bases, J lost 0 bases, and 13 bases lay in between. Here the CDR3 DNA reads TGTGCCAGCAGCTCGACAGGCCTACTCTCTGGAAACACCATATATTTT. Its protein is CASSSTGLLSGNTIYF.

Turning to this clone: The same CDR3 also results from other DNA sequences found in this sample. The V and J genes are TRBV7-2 and TRBJ2-1; 8 nucleotides match TRBD2. The CDR3 loop spans 15 amino acids. Germline V CDR1 and CDR2: SGHTA, FQGNSA. Germline trimming cut 2 bases from V and 7 bases from J; bases unmatched to any gene: 7. The CDR3 loop is CASSLSGRAGNEQFF. The CDR3 DNA reads TGTGCCAGCAGCTTATCCGGGAGGGCCGGGAATGAGCAGTTCTTC.

This clone was picked up a small number of times. The chain couples TRBV7-9 to TRBJ2-7; the match to TRBD2 covers 8 bases. The germline V gene encodes CDR1 SEHNR and CDR2 FQNEAQ (reference sequence). There are 12 residues in the CDR3. Germline trimming cut 1 base from V and 13 bases from J; bases unmatched to any gene: 6. CDR3 nucleotides: TGTGCCAGCAGCTTAGGTGCGGGGGGCTATTACTTC. Translation: CASSLGAGGYYF.

The chain carries TRBV27 and TRBJ1-2; a possible D gene is TRBD1 (6 bases). Germline V CDR1 and CDR2: MNHEY, SMNVEV (reference sequence). The CDR3 length is 14 residues. Trimming took 3 bases from V and 2 from J, leaving 10 bases between them. The CDR3 is CASSFDQGNYGYTF. CDR3 DNA sequence: TGTGCCAGCAGTTTTGATCAGGGGAACTATGGCTACACCTTC.

The sample holds a few counts of this clone. The rearrangement uses TRBV6-2 or TRBV6-3 and TRBJ2-7; the match to TRBD1 covers 11 bases. Germline values: CDR1 MNHEY, CDR2 SVGEGT. This CDR3 is built from 18 residues. The trim removed 5 bases at V and 4 bases at J, leaving 16 bases unmatched. CDR3 amino acids: CASSAMSRWTGGKYEQYF. The CDR3 DNA sequence: TGTGCCAGCAGTGCCATGTCTCGGTGGACAGGGGGCAAGTACGAGCAGTACTTC.

The chain recombines TRBV20-1 with TRBJ2-7; tentative D call: TRBD1 (5 bases). Trimming took off 3 bases at V and 2 bases at J, with 8 bases between the two ends. There are 12 residues in the CDR3. CDR1 and CDR2 (germline): DFQATT, SNEGSKA (reference sequence). CDR3 bases: TGCAGTGCTAGTTCGGACACCTACGAGCAGTACTTC. This sequence encodes CSASSDTYEQYF.

V is TRBV5-1 and J is TRBJ1-3, with no clear D. V lost 2 bases and J lost 2, with 5 bases in between. The CDR3 extends over 13 amino acids. The germline V gene encodes CDR1 SGHRS and CDR2 YFSETQ. CDR3: CASSFSTGNTIYF. Written as DNA, the CDR3 is TGCGCCAGCAGCTTCAGTACTGGAAACACCATATATTTT. Filled out from reference TRBV5-1 and TRBJ1-3, the complete variable domain reads KAGVTQTPRYLIKTRGQQVTLSCSPISGHRSVSWYQQTPGQGLQFLFEYFSETQRNKGNFPGRFSGRQFSNSRSEMNVSTLELGDSALYLCASSFSTGNTIYFGEGSWLTVV.

The V call is TRBV4-2, the J call TRBJ1-6; D gene uncertain. V gave up 5 bases and J gave up 1 base, with 15 bases separating them. The CDR3 sequence is 17 residues long. Germline V gene data show CDR1 as LGHNA and CDR2 as YNFKEQ. CDR3 nucleotide sequence: TGTGCCAGCAGCGCTGAATCGAGGGCGTCCTATAATTCACCCCTCCACTTT. Translated, it gives CASSAESRASYNSPLHF.

This clone has a single count. The chain is built from TRBV6-5 and TRBJ1-1; D unclear. From germline, CDR1 is MNHEY and CDR2 SVGAGI. Trimming removed 0 bases from V and 0 bases from J, with 11 bases in between. This CDR3 has 16 residues. As DNA, the CDR3 is TGTGCCAGCAGTTACTCACTGACACTTATGAACACTGAAGCTTTCTTT. This gives the protein CASSYSLTLMNTEAFF.

This sequence joins TRBV5-1 and TRBJ1-2; TRBD1 matches 8 bases. The J segment lost 3 bases and the V segment lost 4 bases, leaving 8 bases of the junction unmatched. CDR1 is SGHRS and CDR2 is YFSETQ in the germline V gene. The CDR3 is 15 amino acids. Here the CDR3 reads CASSPPTGEDYGYTF. The CDR3 DNA reads as TGCGCCAGCAGCCCCCCGACAGGGGAAGACTATGGCTACACCTTC. The full variable domain, in which reference TRBV5-1 and TRBJ1-2 provide the parts outside the CDR3, is KAGVTQTPRYLIKTRGQQVTLSCSPISGHRSVSWYQQTPGQGLQFLFEYFSETQRNKGNFPGRFSGRQFSNSRSEMNVSTLELGDSALYLCASSPPTGEDYGYTFGSGTRLTVV.